These 13 T cell receptor beta chains share one sample of origin, sequenced in a study of OX40 agonist ivuxolimab in advanced cancers. Libraries were prepared by immunoSEQ multiplex PCR; TCRdb keeps only in-frame clonotypes and omits some of them. The sample consists of 55,000 or so clones, approximately 87% of them appearing once. The input for sequencing was CD4+ or CD8+ T cells sorted from blood, taken in a trial of the OX40 agonist ivuxolimab. These receptors all stem from an adult with an advanced solid tumor such as melanoma, head and neck, liver or kidney cancer.

This clone counts as medium-sized. The chain has TRBV30 and TRBJ2-7; no reliable D call. CDR1 is GTSNPN, CDR2 SVGIG, per germline (reference sequence). V was trimmed by 2 bases and J by 3 bases, leaving 5 bases between them. The CDR3 runs 11 residues. Here the CDR3 reads CAWSSHYEQYF. CDR3 DNA sequence: TGTGCCTGGAGTTCCCACTACGAGCAGTACTTC.

The J gene is TRBJ2-3, the V gene TRBV15; 9 nucleotides line up with TRBD2. Germline CDR1 is LNHNV and CDR2 is YYDKDF (reference sequence). Trimming cost V 4 bases and J 0 bases; bases outside gene matches: 5. This CDR3 has 16 amino acids. For the CDR3, the DNA is TGTGCCACCAGCACCAGCGGGGGGACGAGCACAGATACGCAGTATTTT. Its protein is CATSTSGGTSTDTQYF.

The rearrangement links TRBV12-5 to TRBJ2-7; unclear D gene. The CDR3 has 14 amino acids. V lost 0 bases and J lost 3, with 9 bases in between. The germline CDR1 and CDR2 sequences are LGHNT and FRNRAP. The CDR3 loop reads CASGLVPNSYEQYF. The CDR3 nucleotides are TGTGCTAGTGGTTTGGTACCTAACAGCTACGAGCAGTACTTC.

The CDR3 DNA is TGTGCCATCAATCGACTAGCGGGGGAGTCAGATACGCAGTATTTT. Protein sequence: CAINRLAGESDTQYF. The chain is built from TRBV10-3 and TRBJ2-3; 12 bases line up with TRBD2. The CDR3 spans 15 residues. V dropped 7 bases and J dropped 4; count of bases not matched to a gene: 6. Germline lookup yields CDR1 ENHRY and CDR2 SYGVKD.

V and J are TRBV6-1 and TRBJ1-1; the D is unclear. From germline, CDR1 is MNHNS and CDR2 SASEGT. The CDR3 consists of 14 residues. V was clipped by 4 bases and J by 3 bases, with 12 bases between them. As DNA, the CDR3 is TGTGCCAGCAGTGTGTCCGGGGTGGACACTGAAGCTTTCTTT. Its translation: CASSVSGVDTEAFF.

The chain combines TRBV7-3 with TRBJ2-3; 11 bases align to TRBD2. From germline, CDR1 is SGHTA and CDR2 FQGTGA. Trimming at V came to 2 bases and at J to 11 bases, leaving 15 bases not matched to a gene. The CDR3 is 17 amino acids. CDR3 protein: CASSLQPDGTSGGGQYF. For the CDR3, the DNA is TGTGCCAGCAGCTTACAACCAGACGGGACTAGCGGAGGGGGGCAGTATTTT.

This rearrangement joins TRBV19 to TRBJ1-2; weak D call: TRBD1 (5 bases). Trimming removed 8 bases at V and 6 bases at J, with 13 bases between. Germline-derived CDR1 and CDR2 are LNHDA and SQIVND (reference sequence). CDR3 length: 12 residues. The CDR3 bases are TGTGCCAGTGAACAGGAGTTCGATGGCTACACCTTC. Its protein product is CASEQEFDGYTF. The variable domain in full, with the rest retrieved from reference TRBV19 and TRBJ1-2, is DGGITQSPKYLFRKEGQNVTLSCEQNLNHDAMYWYRQDPGQGLRLIYYSQIVNDFQKGDIAEGYSVSREKKESFPLTVTSAQKNPTAFYLCASEQEFDGYTFGSGTRLTVV.

The V call is TRBV19, the J call TRBJ1-4; the D gene is possibly TRBD1 (6 bases). V lost 8 bases and J 2 bases, leaving 21 bases between the germline ends. Looked up from germline, CDR1 is LNHDA and CDR2 is SQIVND (reference sequence). The CDR3 is 17 residues long. The CDR3 DNA is TGTGCCAGTGGAACGTCGGTAGGGGGTACGACTAATGAAAAACTGTTTTTT. It translates to CASGTSVGGTTNEKLFF.

This clone was seen more than once but under ten times. The rearrangement uses TRBV28 and TRBJ2-5; tentatively, D is TRBD2 (6 bases). The J call is in doubt because the DNA end fits TRBJ2-7 better. Per the germline V gene, CDR1 is MDHEN and CDR2 is SYDVKM. CDR3 length: 14 residues. CDR3 protein: CASSRGARSYEQYF. The CDR3 nucleotides read TGTGCCAGCAGTCGCGGGGCCCGGTCGTACGAGCAGTACTTC.

CDR3 nucleotide sequence: TGTGCCTCCTCCACCTACGAGCAGTACTTC. It yields the protein CASSTYEQYF. The chain joins TRBV21-1 to TRBJ2-7. TRBV21-1 is a pseudogene segment. This CDR3 spans 10 amino acids.

The J gene is TRBJ2-7, the V gene TRBV10-1; D might be TRBD1 or TRBD2, each matching 6 bases. There are 14 residues in the CDR3. Trimming took off 0 bases at V and 9 bases at J, with 15 bases between the two ends. Germline V gene lookup returns CDR1 WNHNN and CDR2 SYGVQD (reference sequence). DNA for the CDR3: TGCGCCAGCAGTGAGTCGCGGGACATCCAATTGCAGTACTTC. It codes for CASSESRDIQLQYF.

The chain carries TRBV7-9 and TRBJ1-1; D ambiguous. The CDR3 consists of 14 residues. Trimming took off 0 bases at V and 2 bases at J, with 7 bases between the two ends. Germline V gene data show CDR1 as SEHNR and CDR2 as FQNEAQ (reference sequence). CDR3 coding DNA: TGTGCCAGCAGCTTAGCACATCTCAACACTGAAGCTTTCTTT. Protein product: CASSLAHLNTEAFF.

This clone showed up just once. The chain joins TRBV5-3 to TRBJ2-3, with D maybe TRBD2 (6 bases). TRBV5-3 belongs to the ORF category, with a function that is uncertain. The CDR3 has 15 amino acids. V was cut by 3 bases and J by 4 bases, with 15 bases left in between. This CDR3 is CARSSNGLAPDTQYF. In nucleotides, the CDR3 is TGTGCCAGAAGCTCAAATGGGCTAGCGCCAGATACGCAGTATTTT.